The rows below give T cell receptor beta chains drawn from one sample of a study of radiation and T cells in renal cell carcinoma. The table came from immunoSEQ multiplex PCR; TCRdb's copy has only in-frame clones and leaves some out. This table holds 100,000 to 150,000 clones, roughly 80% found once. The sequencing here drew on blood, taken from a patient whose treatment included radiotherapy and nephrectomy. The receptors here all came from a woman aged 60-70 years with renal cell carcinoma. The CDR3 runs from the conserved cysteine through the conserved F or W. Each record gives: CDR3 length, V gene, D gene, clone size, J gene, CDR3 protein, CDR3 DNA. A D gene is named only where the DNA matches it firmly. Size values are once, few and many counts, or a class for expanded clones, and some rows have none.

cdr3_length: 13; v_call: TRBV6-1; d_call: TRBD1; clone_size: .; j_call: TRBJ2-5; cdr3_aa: CASSEVTGGPQYF; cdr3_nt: TGTGCCAGCAGTGAGGTGACAGGGGGTCCCCAGTACTTC
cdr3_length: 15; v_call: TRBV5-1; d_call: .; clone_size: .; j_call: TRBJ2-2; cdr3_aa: CASSLRVHFTGELFF; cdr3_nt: TGCGCCAGCAGCTTGCGGGTCCACTTCACCGGGGAGCTGTTTTTT
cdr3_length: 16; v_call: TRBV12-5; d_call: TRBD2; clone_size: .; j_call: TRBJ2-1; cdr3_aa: CASGLGRLAGRNEQFF; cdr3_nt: TGTGCTAGTGGTTTGGGGAGACTAGCGGGGCGAAATGAGCAGTTCTTC
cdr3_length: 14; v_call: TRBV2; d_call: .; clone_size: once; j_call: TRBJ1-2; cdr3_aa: CASSEEGRGHGYTF; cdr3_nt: TGTGCCAGCAGTGAAGAGGGCAGGGGACATGGCTACACCTTC
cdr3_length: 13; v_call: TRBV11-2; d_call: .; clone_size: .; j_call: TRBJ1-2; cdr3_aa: CASSQTDVGGYTF; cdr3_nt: TGTGCCAGCAGCCAAACCGACGTGGGCGGCTACACCTTC
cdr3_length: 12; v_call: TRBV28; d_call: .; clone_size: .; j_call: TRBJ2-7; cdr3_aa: CASRQGTYEQYF; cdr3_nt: TGTGCCAGCAGGCAGGGGACTTACGAGCAGTACTTC
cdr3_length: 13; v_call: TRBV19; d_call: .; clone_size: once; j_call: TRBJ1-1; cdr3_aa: CASSIATNTEAFF; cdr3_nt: TGTGCCAGTAGTATAGCCACGAACACTGAAGCTTTCTTT
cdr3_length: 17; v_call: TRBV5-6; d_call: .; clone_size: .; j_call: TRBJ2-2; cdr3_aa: CASSGGWSPLRTGELFF; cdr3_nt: TGTGCCAGCAGCGGGGGGTGGAGCCCCTTGCGTACCGGGGAGCTGTTTTTT
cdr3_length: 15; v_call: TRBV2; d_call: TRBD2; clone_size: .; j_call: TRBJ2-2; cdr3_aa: CASSETSGNTGELFF; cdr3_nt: TGTGCCAGCAGCGAGACTAGCGGGAACACCGGGGAGCTGTTTTTT
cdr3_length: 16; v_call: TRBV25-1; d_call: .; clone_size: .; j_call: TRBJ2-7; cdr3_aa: CASSDPGTPSPYEQYF; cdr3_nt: TGTGCCAGCAGTGACCCCGGGACACCAAGCCCCTACGAGCAGTACTTC
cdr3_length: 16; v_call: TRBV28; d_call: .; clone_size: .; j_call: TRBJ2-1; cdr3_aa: CASSSSHSGLYNEQFF; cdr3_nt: TGTGCCAGCAGTTCTTCCCACTCGGGCCTATACAATGAGCAGTTCTTC
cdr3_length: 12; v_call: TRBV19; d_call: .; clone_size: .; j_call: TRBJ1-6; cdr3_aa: CASSKGGGPHHF; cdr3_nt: TGTGCCAGTAGTAAAGGCGGGGGGCCGCACCACTTT
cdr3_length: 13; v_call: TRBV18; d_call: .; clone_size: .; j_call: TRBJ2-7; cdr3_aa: CASSRDQGYEQYF; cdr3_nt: TGTGCCAGCTCAAGGGATCAGGGGTACGAGCAGTACTTC
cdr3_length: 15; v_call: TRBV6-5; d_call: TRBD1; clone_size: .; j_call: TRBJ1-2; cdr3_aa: CASRPDRGPGDGYTF; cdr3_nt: TGTGCCAGCAGACCCGACAGGGGGCCCGGGGATGGCTACACCTTC
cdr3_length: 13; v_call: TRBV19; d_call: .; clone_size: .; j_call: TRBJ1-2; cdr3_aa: CASKPGWLTGYTF; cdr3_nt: TGTGCCAGCAAACCGGGATGGTTGACTGGCTACACCTTC
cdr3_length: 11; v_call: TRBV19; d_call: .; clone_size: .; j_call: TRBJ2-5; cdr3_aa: CASTGEETQYF; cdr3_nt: TGTGCCAGTACTGGGGAAGAGACCCAGTACTTC
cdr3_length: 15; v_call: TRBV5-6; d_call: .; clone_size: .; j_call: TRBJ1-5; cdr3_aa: CASSLSSRGNQPQHF; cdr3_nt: TGTGCCAGCAGCCTAAGCAGCAGGGGCAATCAGCCCCAGCATTTT
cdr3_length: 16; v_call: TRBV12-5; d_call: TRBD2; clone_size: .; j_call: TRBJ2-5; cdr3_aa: CASGLGTSGSPETQYF; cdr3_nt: TGTGCTAGTGGTTTGGGGACTAGCGGGAGTCCCGAGACCCAGTACTTC
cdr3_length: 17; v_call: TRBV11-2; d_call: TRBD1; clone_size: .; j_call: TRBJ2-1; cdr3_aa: CASSQFGQEAPNNEQFF; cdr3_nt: TGTGCCAGCAGCCAATTCGGACAGGAGGCACCCAACAATGAGCAGTTCTTC
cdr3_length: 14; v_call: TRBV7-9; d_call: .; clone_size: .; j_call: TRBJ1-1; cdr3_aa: CASSLVGPVDEAFF; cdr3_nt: TGTGCCAGCAGCTTAGTCGGGCCGGTCGATGAAGCTTTCTTT
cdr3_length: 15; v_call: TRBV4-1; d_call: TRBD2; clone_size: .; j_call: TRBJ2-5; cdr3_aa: CASSQDGTSEETQYF; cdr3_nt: TGCGCCAGCAGCCAAGACGGGACTAGCGAAGAGACCCAGTACTTC
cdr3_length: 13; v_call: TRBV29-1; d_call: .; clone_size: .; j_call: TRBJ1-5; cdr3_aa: CSVEGGIGQPQHF; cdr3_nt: TGCAGCGTTGAGGGGGGGATTGGGCAGCCCCAGCATTTT
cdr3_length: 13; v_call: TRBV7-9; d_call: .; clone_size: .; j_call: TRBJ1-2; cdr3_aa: CASSLEFAALYTF; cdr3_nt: TGTGCCAGCAGCTTAGAGTTTGCGGCACTGTACACCTTC
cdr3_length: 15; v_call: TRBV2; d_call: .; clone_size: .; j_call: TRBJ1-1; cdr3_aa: CASRRAGLSNTEAFF; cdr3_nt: TGTGCCAGCAGGAGGGCGGGATTGTCGAACACTGAAGCTTTCTTT
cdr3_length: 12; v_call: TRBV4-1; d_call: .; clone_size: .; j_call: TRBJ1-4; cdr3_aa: CASSQDQRKLFF; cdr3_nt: TGCGCCAGCAGCCAAGACCAAAGAAAACTGTTTTTT
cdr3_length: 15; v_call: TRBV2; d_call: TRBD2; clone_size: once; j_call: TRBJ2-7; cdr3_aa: CASRHGLAESYEQYF; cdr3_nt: TGTGCCAGCAGGCACGGACTAGCGGAATCCTACGAGCAGTACTTC
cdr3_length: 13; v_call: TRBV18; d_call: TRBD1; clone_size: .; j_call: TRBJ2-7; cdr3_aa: CASSPKDRGEQYF; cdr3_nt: TGTGCCAGCTCACCTAAGGACAGGGGCGAGCAGTACTTC
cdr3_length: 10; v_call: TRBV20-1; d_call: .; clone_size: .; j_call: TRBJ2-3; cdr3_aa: CSGSTDTQYF; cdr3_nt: TGCAGTGGAAGCACAGATACGCAGTATTTT
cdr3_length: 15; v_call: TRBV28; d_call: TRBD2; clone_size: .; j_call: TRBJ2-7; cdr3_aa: CASSEERDLYKKQYF; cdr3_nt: TGTGCCAGCAGCGAGGAGCGGGACCTTTATAAGAAGCAGTACTTC